This T cell receptor (beta chain) is drawn from a study of cytomegalovirus exposure and HLA in healthy donors. It was with 60 Vbeta and 13 Jbeta primers that the PCR ran. Measured with immunoSEQ multiplex PCR; TCRdb has only the in-frame clones, and not every one. This table holds about 180,000 clones, around three quarters found once. Per the germline V gene, CDR1 is SGHVS and CDR2 is FQNEAQ. V gave up 3 bases and J gave up 8 bases, with 13 bases separating them. The CDR3 runs to 13 residues. V gene TRBV7-8 combines with J gene TRBJ1-2, with no clear D. The receptor's source is a man aged 40-55 years in good health and CMV-seronegative. Sequenced sample: PBMCs. The CDR3 spells CASSFGREVGYTF. CDR3 DNA sequence: TGTGCCAGCAGCTTTGGAAGGGAGGTGGGCTACACCTTC.